The present entry profiles one TCR beta chain with its context. This CDR3 comprises 14 residues. Germline V gene sequence: CDR1 ENHRY, CDR2 SYGVKD. V shed 0 bases, J shed 7 bases, and the junction held 3 bases outside the gene matches. The data originate from a study of blood T cell repertoires in COVID-19. Sequenced by immunoSEQ multiplex PCR; TCRdb stores in-frame clones only, minus some. Here the sample spans hundreds of thousands of clones, around 83% being singletons. The sequence was obtained from a man aged 40-55 years who had been exposed to COVID-19. The sample was PBMCs or T cells enriched from blood (not recorded which). The chain combines TRBV10-3 with TRBJ1-5, with 7 bases lining up with TRBD1. The CDR3: CAISESRQGQPQHF. The CDR3 DNA reads TGTGCCATCAGTGAGTCCAGACAGGGACAGCCCCAGCATTTT.